Following are 30 T cell receptor beta chains from one sample sequenced in a study of blood T cell repertoires in COVID-19. The assay was immunoSEQ multiplex PCR, and TCRdb's table has in-frame clones only and misses some. Of under 150,000 clones listed, roughly four fifths are singletons. Material for sequencing was PBMCs or T cells enriched from blood (not recorded which). These receptors originate from a man aged 25-40 years who had recovered from COVID-19.

The V gene is TRBV5-5, the J gene TRBJ2-7, with TRBD2 matching 14 bases. Germline V CDR1 and CDR2: SGHKS, YYEKEE (reference sequence). V trimming: 3 bases; J trimming: 1 base; junction bases outside the gene matches: 12. There are 19 residues in the CDR3. The CDR3, as DNA: TGTGCCAGCAGCTCGGTCGCCGGGACTAGCGGGAGTAATTCCTACGAGCAGTACTTC. Translated: CASSSVAGTSGSNSYEQYF.

The chain links TRBV5-1 to TRBJ2-1, with unresolved D. Trimming pared 0 bases from V and 9 bases from J, leaving 13 bases between. The CDR3 runs to 14 residues. Germline CDR1 reads SGHRS; CDR2 reads YFSETQ. Here the CDR3 reads CASSLGPGSGEQFF. As DNA, the CDR3 is TGCGCCAGCAGCTTGGGTCCGGGTTCGGGTGAGCAGTTCTTC.

The chain recombines TRBV7-8 with TRBJ2-7; 8 positions agree with TRBD1. The trim removed 3 bases at V and 0 bases at J, leaving 4 bases unmatched. This CDR3 is built from 15 residues. Germline V lookup: CDR1 SGHVS, CDR2 FQNEAQ. This CDR3 reads CASSLGQASSYEQYV. DNA for the CDR3: TGTGCCAGCAGCTTGGGACAGGCGAGCTCCTACGAGCAGTACGTC.

This clone was counted a single time. The chain recombines TRBV6-1 with TRBJ2-3, with TRBD2 matching over 12 bases. The CDR3 has 15 residues. Losses at the gene ends were 2 bases for V and 4 bases for J; bases not matched to a gene: 1. Germline V CDR1 and CDR2: MNHNS, SASEGT. The CDR3 nucleotides read TGTGCCAGCAGTGAAACTAGCGGGGGGCCAGATACGCAGTATTTT. Amino acid sequence: CASSETSGGPDTQYF.

This clone was seen a single time. The rearrangement joins TRBV11-3 to TRBJ2-1, with D possibly matching TRBD1 (5 bases). Trimming took 4 bases from V and 10 from J, leaving 17 bases between them. The CDR3 length is 14 residues. Germline CDR1 reads SGHNT; CDR2 reads YENEEA. CDR3 loop: CASSSRTRVDEQFF. CDR3 nucleotides: TGTGCCAGCAGCTCGAGAACCAGGGTGGACGAGCAGTTCTTC.

V usage is TRBV6-2 or TRBV6-3 and J usage is TRBJ2-7; 9 bases are shared with TRBD1. Per germline, CDR1 MNHEY and CDR2 SVGEGT. V was pared by 3 bases and J by 3 bases, with 3 bases of the junction left unmatched. This CDR3 region has 14 residues. The CDR3 sequence is CASSYPGQGYEQYF. The CDR3, as DNA: TGTGCCAGCAGTTATCCGGGACAGGGCTACGAGCAGTACTTC.

The chain carries TRBV18 and TRBJ2-1; no clear D gene. This CDR3 comprises 14 residues. With 5 bases removed from V and 4 bases from J, the gap between germline ends came to 12 bases. Germline CDR1 and CDR2: KGHSH and LQKENI. The CDR3, as DNA: TGTGCCAGCTCAGGTTGGCCGACTTACAATGAGCAGTTCTTC. This gives the protein CASSGWPTYNEQFF. The full variable domain, its missing parts supplied by reference TRBV18 and TRBJ2-1, is NAGVMQNPRHLVRRRGQEARLRCSPMKGHSHVYWYRQLPEEGLKFMVYLQKENIIDESGMPKERFSAEFPKEGPSILRIQQVVRGDSAAYFCASSGWPTYNEQFFGPGTRLTVL.

The chain couples TRBV10-3 to TRBJ2-7, with D maybe TRBD2 (6 bases). Germline CDR1 is ENHRY and CDR2 is SYGVKD. CDR3 length equals 16 residues. Between the trimmed V and J ends, which lost 3 bases and 0 bases, there was a span of 15 bases. The CDR3 DNA sequence: TGTGCCATCAGTGAACTGGGAGGAACAGTCTCCTACGAGCAGTACTTC. It encodes CAISELGGTVSYEQYF.

The J gene is TRBJ1-3, the V gene TRBV9, with 9 bases identical to TRBD1. This CDR3 has 17 amino acids. CDR1 and CDR2 from the germline V gene are SGDLS and YYNGEE. Trimming cost V 0 bases and J 0 bases; bases outside gene matches: 4. CDR3 loop: CASSVGGQGISGNTIYF. CDR3 DNA: TGTGCCAGCAGCGTAGGGGGACAGGGCATCTCTGGAAACACCATATATTTT. The full variable domain, completed using reference TRBV9 and TRBJ1-3, is DSGVTQTPKHLITATGQRVTLRCSPRSGDLSVYWYQQSLDQGLQFLIQYYNGEERAKGNILERFSAQQFPDLHSELNLSSLELGDSALYFCASSVGGQGISGNTIYFGEGSWLTVV.

This sequence joins TRBV28 and TRBJ2-5, with TRBD1 matching 9 bases. The CDR3 runs to 13 residues. V was pared by 6 bases and J by 4 bases, with 3 bases of the junction left unmatched. CDR1 and CDR2 from the germline V gene are MDHEN and SYDVKM. This chain's CDR3 is CASRGQGAETQYF. The CDR3 coding sequence is TGTGCCAGCAGGGGACAGGGAGCAGAGACCCAGTACTTC.

The chain uses TRBV7-6 and TRBJ2-3; the D gene is possibly TRBD1 (5 bases). V shed 0 bases and J shed 4 bases, with 14 bases lying between them. The V gene's germline CDR1 is SGHVS and CDR2 FNYEAQ. The CDR3 spans 16 residues. CDR3 DNA sequence: TGTGCCAGCAGCTTAGCAGGGGCTGATCGCCCAGATACGCAGTATTTT. Its protein is CASSLAGADRPDTQYF.

The chain recombines TRBV6-5 with TRBJ2-1; TRBD2 matches 12 bases. CDR3 length equals 16 residues. The germline CDR1 and CDR2 sequences are MNHEY and SVGAGI. V trimming: 2 bases; J trimming: 6 bases; junction bases outside the gene matches: 5. This CDR3 is CASSYHSSGRANEQFF. The CDR3, as DNA: TGTGCCAGCAGTTACCACTCTAGCGGGAGGGCCAATGAGCAGTTCTTC.

This rearrangement joins TRBV9 to TRBJ2-4; D might be TRBD1 (6 bases). V gave up 0 bases and J gave up 1 base, with 11 bases separating them. The CDR3 sequence is 16 residues long. CDR1 SGDLS and CDR2 YYNGEE come from the germline V gene. Here the CDR3 reads CASSVVQGRAKNIQYF. For the CDR3, the DNA is TGTGCCAGCAGCGTAGTTCAGGGGCGGGCCAAAAACATTCAGTACTTC.

This chain joins TRBV10-3 and TRBJ2-7, with TRBD1 matching 9 bases. The CDR3 is 14 residues long. Trimming cost V 11 bases and J 2 bases; bases outside gene matches: 10. The germline V gene encodes CDR1 ENHRY and CDR2 SYGVKD. The CDR3 DNA reads TGTGCCTCCCGTCCCGGGACAGGGACCTACGAGCAGTACTTC. Translated: CASRPGTGTYEQYF.

The genes are TRBV5-1 and TRBJ2-1, with D hard to call. V was shortened by 6 bases and J by 6 bases, with 10 bases between the two germline ends. Germline V gene data show CDR1 as SGHRS and CDR2 as YFSETQ. The CDR3 spans 12 residues. The CDR3 bases are TGCGCCAGCACAAGACACGGCAATGAGCAGTTCTTC. This gives the protein CASTRHGNEQFF.

The genes are TRBV30 and TRBJ2-7; D possibly corresponds to TRBD1 (7 bases). The germline V gene has CDR1 GTSNPN and CDR2 SVGIG (reference sequence). The CDR3 is made up of 15 amino acids. V was cut by 0 bases and J by 2 bases, with 14 bases left in between. CDR3 region: CAWSVGGGRAYEQYF. CDR3 nucleotides: TGTGCCTGGAGTGTAGGAGGGGGCAGAGCCTACGAGCAGTACTTC.

The chain couples TRBV5-6 to TRBJ1-4, with 8 bases aligning to TRBD1. There are 17 residues in the CDR3. Germline V gene data show CDR1 as SGHDT and CDR2 as YYEEEE. The V segment lost 4 bases and the J segment 4 bases; nucleotides outside the gene matches: 12. CDR3 sequence (DNA): TGTGCCAGCAGCCGAGCAGACAGGGGACCCCTTAATGAAAAACTGTTTTTT. Protein sequence: CASSRADRGPLNEKLFF.

The V and J genes are TRBV19 and TRBJ2-4, with a weak D call TRBD1 (5 bases). Germline CDR1 LNHDA, CDR2 SQIVND (reference sequence). This CDR3 is 16 amino acids long. V was pared by 4 bases and J by 0 bases, with 13 bases between. Written as DNA, the CDR3 is TGTGCCAGTAGTAAGCGACAGCTACTAGCCAAAAACATTCAGTACTTC. It translates to CASSKRQLLAKNIQYF.

This clone showed up just once. This sequence joins TRBV5-1 and TRBJ2-5; 8 positions match TRBD1. V was clipped by 3 bases and J by 5 bases; unmatched bases: 6. This CDR3 has 14 residues. Germline assignment: CDR1 SGHRS and CDR2 YFSETQ. CDR3 nucleotides: TGCGCCAGCAGCTCCCTACGACAGGGGGAGACCCAGTACTTC. Translation gives CASSSLRQGETQYF.

This chain joins TRBV7-2 and TRBJ1-1, with D perhaps TRBD1 (6 bases). V shed 3 bases and J shed 6 bases, with 14 bases lying between them. This CDR3 region has 14 residues. The germline V gene encodes CDR1 SGHTA and CDR2 FQGNSA. Here the CDR3 DNA reads TGTGCCAGCAGCTTGTCGGGGGGCAAGGCTGAAGCTTTCTTT. The encoded protein is CASSLSGGKAEAFF.

The CDR3 nucleotides are TGTGCCAGCAGCCGCGGACTAGCGGGGGTGGGGACCCAGTACTTC. Its protein product is CASSRGLAGVGTQYF. The chain joins TRBV11-3 to TRBJ2-5; TRBD2 matches at 13 bases. This CDR3 is built from 15 residues. The junction had 7 bases not matched to a gene; V was cut back by 5 bases and J by 7 bases. Germline assignment: CDR1 SGHNT and CDR2 YENEEA. Supplemented by reference TRBV11-3 and TRBJ2-5, the full variable domain reads EAGVVQSPRYKIIEKKQPVAFWCNPISGHNTLYWYLQNLGQGPELLIRYENEEAVDDSQLPKDRFSAERLKGVDSTLKIQPAELGDSAVYLCASSRGLAGVGTQYFGPGTRLLVL.

V and J are TRBV12-5 and TRBJ2-3; possible D gene TRBD1, 6 bases. CDR1 and CDR2 (germline): LGHNT, FRNRAP. The CDR3 is 13 amino acids. V was trimmed by 4 bases and J by 5 bases, leaving 10 bases between them. CDR3 bases: TGTGCTAGTGGTTCAGGGGTTGGAGATACGCAGTATTTT. It codes for CASGSGVGDTQYF.

The gene calls are TRBV18 and TRBJ2-2; 10 nucleotides match TRBD1. V was pared by 3 bases and J by 4 bases, with 5 bases of the junction left unmatched. The CDR3 spans 16 residues. Germline lookup yields CDR1 KGHSH and CDR2 LQKENI. As DNA, the CDR3 is TGTGCCAGCTCACCCAGACAGGGGGCGAGCACCGGGGAGCTGTTTTTT. Translating gives CASSPRQGASTGELFF. Complete variable domain (other parts from reference TRBV18 and TRBJ2-2): NAGVMQNPRHLVRRRGQEARLRCSPMKGHSHVYWYRQLPEEGLKFMVYLQKENIIDESGMPKERFSAEFPKEGPSILRIQQVVRGDSAAYFCASSPRQGASTGELFFGEGSRLTVL.

This chain joins TRBV5-5 and TRBJ1-2; 9 nucleotides line up with TRBD1. The CDR3 loop spans 17 amino acids. J was trimmed by 5 bases and V by 4 bases; bases with no gene match: 15. Germline values: CDR1 SGHKS, CDR2 YYEKEE (reference sequence). The CDR3 bases are TGTGCCAGCAGCATAGGGACAGGGCTCAGTAGAGTATATGGCTACACCTTC. This encodes CASSIGTGLSRVYGYTF.

This chain joins TRBV2 and TRBJ2-3; 10 positions match TRBD1. This CDR3 region has 14 residues. Trimming took 4 bases from V and 5 from J; bases not matched to a gene: 3. CDR1 and CDR2 from the germline V gene are SNHLY and FYNNEI. The CDR3 sequence: CASSGRDRGDTQYF. Written as DNA, the CDR3 is TGTGCCAGCAGTGGTAGGGACAGGGGAGATACGCAGTATTTT.

The chain combines TRBV5-1 with TRBJ2-2; 9 bases agree with TRBD1. The length of the CDR3 is 18 residues. Germline CDR1 and CDR2: SGHRS and YFSETQ. V was pared by 4 bases and J by 4 bases, with 14 bases of the junction left unmatched. The CDR3 DNA sequence: TGCGCCAGCAGCCCGACACTACCGGGACAGGGTTCCACCGGGGAGCTGTTTTTT. Its translation: CASSPTLPGQGSTGELFF.

DNA for the CDR3: TGTGCCAGCAGCGAACAGGGGGACTATGGCTACACCTTC. Its translation is CASSEQGDYGYTF. V usage is TRBV5-5 and J usage is TRBJ1-2, with 8 nucleotides matching TRBD1. CDR1 SGHKS and CDR2 YYEKEE come from the germline V gene (reference sequence). The CDR3 contains 13 residues. V trimming: 4 bases; J trimming: 3 bases; junction bases outside the gene matches: 2.

V usage is TRBV4-1 and J usage is TRBJ2-3; 8 bases align to TRBD1. From germline, CDR1 is MGHRA and CDR2 YSYEKL. V was pared by 4 bases and J by 5 bases, with 11 bases of the junction left unmatched. The CDR3 runs 16 residues. Written as DNA, the CDR3 is TGCGCCAGCAGCCCATTGGACAGGGAATGGGGAGATACGCAGTATTTT. Its protein is CASSPLDREWGDTQYF.

The chain couples TRBV6-5 to TRBJ1-6, with 8 bases matching TRBD1. This CDR3 has 14 residues. J was trimmed by 9 bases and V by 5 bases; bases with no gene match: 6. Germline V gene data show CDR1 as MNHEY and CDR2 as SVGAGI. This chain's CDR3 is CASSLDRGGSPLHF. The CDR3 DNA reads TGTGCCAGCAGTCTCGACAGGGGTGGTTCACCCCTCCACTTT.

This clone has a count of ten or more. The chain carries TRBV2 and TRBJ1-2, with 8 bases fitting TRBD1. The V gene end was trimmed by 2 bases and the J gene end by 5 bases; junction bases not matched to a gene: 1. CDR3 length: 13 residues. Germline loops: CDR1 SNHLY, CDR2 FYNNEI. This chain's CDR3 is CASSERTGYGYTF. DNA for the CDR3: TGTGCCAGCAGTGAACGGACAGGGTATGGCTACACCTTC.